These T cell receptor beta chains were read from a single sample in a study of cytomegalovirus exposure and HLA in healthy donors. Measured with immunoSEQ multiplex PCR; TCRdb has only the in-frame clones, and not every one. The sample holds about 47,000 clones; less than 75% are singletons and the top ten take about 6%. The material sequenced was PBMCs. The receptors here all came from a man between 25 and 39 years old in good health and CMV-seronegative. The CDR3 runs from the conserved cysteine through the conserved F or W. D genes are given only for firm matches. Expanded clones get a size class; other rows say once, few or many, or leave the size out.

cdr3_aa	cdr3_nt	clone_size	d_call	j_call	v_call
CASSMDDRGLGNEQFF	TGTGCCAGTAGTATGGACGACAGGGGGCTCGGGAATGAGCAGTTCTTC	-	TRBD1	TRBJ2-1	TRBV19
CAATGGDHYEQYF	TGTGCCGCGACAGGGGGGGACCACTACGAGCAGTACTTC	-	TRBD1	TRBJ2-7	TRBV10-3
CASSQAWGGSYEQYF	TGCGCCAGCAGCCAAGCCTGGGGGGGGTCCTACGAGCAGTACTTC	once	TRBD2	TRBJ2-7	TRBV4-1
CASSQDRTAGNTIYF	TGTGCCAGCAGCCAAGACCGGACAGCGGGAAACACCATATATTTT	once	-	TRBJ1-3	TRBV4-2
CASSLFGRDPSDTQYF	TGCGCCAGCAGCTTGTTTGGGCGGGATCCTTCAGATACGCAGTATTTT	-	-	TRBJ2-3	TRBV5-1
CASSLTGVGSYNEQFF	TGCGCCAGCAGCCTAACAGGGGTAGGATCCTACAATGAGCAGTTCTTC	-	TRBD1	TRBJ2-1	TRBV5-1
CASSLTSGSTDTQYF	TGTGCCAGCAGCTTGACTAGCGGTAGCACAGATACGCAGTATTTT	few	TRBD2	TRBJ2-3	TRBV7-9
CASSQVATEAFF	TGTGCCAGCAGTCAAGTGGCCACTGAAGCTTTCTTT	-	-	TRBJ1-1	TRBV7-9
CASSSTGLPAQVF	TGTGCCAGCAGCTCGACAGGACTTCCCGCCCAAGTTTTT	-	-	TRBJ2-3	TRBV7-9
CASSDLAGGHNEQFF	TGTGCCAGCAGTGACCTAGCGGGAGGGCACAATGAGCAGTTCTTC	-	TRBD2	TRBJ2-1	TRBV6-4
CASSMTESSYNSPLHF	TGCGCCAGCAGCATGACAGAGAGCTCCTATAATTCACCCCTCCACTTT	-	-	TRBJ1-6	TRBV5-1
CASRPNPGLEAGELFF	TGCGCCAGCAGACCTAACCCGGGACTAGAGGCCGGGGAGCTGTTTTTT	few	TRBD2	TRBJ2-2	TRBV5-1
CASSANPGQGNEQYF	TGTGCCAGCAGCGCGAACCCGGGACAGGGAAACGAGCAGTACTTC	-	TRBD1	TRBJ2-7	TRBV9
CASKGQGDTGELFF	TGTGCCAGTAAGGGACAGGGCGATACCGGGGAGCTGTTTTTT	medium-sized	TRBD1	TRBJ2-2	TRBV19
CASSLGSSGNEQYF	TGTGCCAGCAGCCTAGGGTCTAGCGGCAACGAGCAGTACTTC	-	TRBD2	TRBJ2-7	TRBV27
CASWAGGTEAFF	TGTGCCAGTTGGGCCGGAGGCACTGAAGCTTTCTTT	few	-	TRBJ1-1	TRBV2
CASSFLGIGRESTDTQYF	TGTGCCAGCAGCTTCTTAGGTATTGGCAGGGAAAGCACAGATACGCAGTATTTT	-	-	TRBJ2-3	TRBV7-2
CASSYGPHRQQFF	TGTGCCAGCAGTTACGGGCCCCACCGTCAGCAGTTCTTC	-	-	TRBJ2-1	TRBV6-5
CASGRLAGRETQYF	TGTGCCAGCGGAAGACTAGCGGGGAGGGAGACCCAGTACTTC	few	TRBD2	TRBJ2-5	TRBV25-1
CASSLQSGSGGEQFF	TGTGCCAGCAGCTTACAGTCCGGGAGCGGCGGTGAGCAGTTCTTC	once	-	TRBJ2-1	TRBV7-6
CASSYSSGPLRYEQYF	TGTGCCAGCAGTTACTCGAGTGGTCCCCTCCGCTACGAGCAGTACTTC	-	-	TRBJ2-7	TRBV6-5
CASSLFPDNEQFF	TGTGCCAGCAGCTTATTTCCGGACAATGAGCAGTTCTTC	-	-	TRBJ2-1	TRBV7-8
CASSLGLAGVETQYF	TGTGCCAGCAGCTTGGGACTAGCGGGGGTGGAGACCCAGTACTTC	-	TRBD2	TRBJ2-5	TRBV11-2
CASRSRGQGRNYGYTF	TGTGCCAGCAGGAGTAGGGGACAGGGGCGGAACTATGGCTACACCTTC	-	TRBD1	TRBJ1-2	TRBV6-6
CASSFGAANSNQPQHF	TGTGCCAGCAGCTTTGGGGCAGCAAATAGCAATCAGCCCCAGCATTTT	-	-	TRBJ1-5	TRBV7-9
CASSPLAGGSTDTQYF	TGTGCCAGCAGTCCACTAGCGGGAGGGAGCACAGATACGCAGTATTTT	-	TRBD2	TRBJ2-3	TRBV2
CASPGQTYEQYF	TGTGCCAGCCCGGGACAGACCTACGAGCAGTACTTC	-	TRBD1	TRBJ2-7	TRBV19
CASSPALGSAHSYEQYF	TGTGCCAGCAGCCCCGCCTTGGGTAGCGCTCATTCCTACGAGCAGTACTTC	few	-	TRBJ2-7	TRBV5-4